These T cell receptor beta chains were read from a single sample in a study of blood T cell repertoires in COVID-19. Assay used: immunoSEQ multiplex PCR; TCRdb lists only in-frame clones, some missing. The profile covers 110,000 to 150,000 clones, with around 80% appearing a single time and roughly 2% taken by the ten largest. Material for sequencing was peripheral blood. All receptors come from a woman aged 60-75 years with acute or convalescent COVID-19. The CDR3 runs from the conserved cysteine through the conserved F or W. A D gene is named only where the DNA matches it firmly. Some rows mark clone size as missing; the rest say once, few, many or name a class of expanded clone.

d_call: TRBD1
clone_size: -
j_call: TRBJ1-1
v_call: TRBV11-3
cdr3_nt: TGTGCCAGCAGCTCCAGGGGGCTGGACACTGAAGCTTTCTTT
cdr3_aa: CASSSRGLDTEAFF

d_call: -
clone_size: few
j_call: TRBJ2-7
v_call: TRBV7-9
cdr3_nt: TGTGCCAGCAGCTCAGGACAGGAGGGGTACGAGCAGTACTTC
cdr3_aa: CASSSGQEGYEQYF

d_call: -
clone_size: -
j_call: TRBJ1-1
v_call: TRBV28
cdr3_nt: TGTGCCAGCAGGGCGAACACTGAAGCTTTCTTT
cdr3_aa: CASRANTEAFF

d_call: -
clone_size: few
j_call: TRBJ2-1
v_call: TRBV4-1
cdr3_nt: TGCGCCAGCAGCCAAGATTCAGCAGGGTCCTACAATGAGCAGTTCTTC
cdr3_aa: CASSQDSAGSYNEQFF

d_call: TRBD1
clone_size: -
j_call: TRBJ2-1
v_call: TRBV6-5
cdr3_nt: TGTGCCGGACAGGGGTGGGATGAGCAGTTCTTC
cdr3_aa: CAGQGWDEQFF

d_call: -
clone_size: -
j_call: TRBJ1-1
v_call: TRBV6-5
cdr3_nt: TGTGCCAGCAGTTACTCCCTAGGTCAGGGAAACACTGAAGCTTTCTTT
cdr3_aa: CASSYSLGQGNTEAFF

d_call: TRBD2
clone_size: -
j_call: TRBJ2-3
v_call: TRBV11-2
cdr3_nt: TGTGCCAGCCAAGCTCCCCGTAGAACCGGGGGGGGTACGCAGTATTTT
cdr3_aa: CASQAPRRTGGGTQYF

d_call: TRBD1
clone_size: -
j_call: TRBJ1-2
v_call: TRBV6-2/TRBV6-3
cdr3_nt: TGTGCCAGCAGTACCCAGGGGGCGTTATCCGGCTACACCTTC
cdr3_aa: CASSTQGALSGYTF

d_call: -
clone_size: -
j_call: TRBJ2-1
v_call: TRBV4-2
cdr3_nt: TGTGCCAGCGGTGACTATAACAATGAGCAGTTCTTC
cdr3_aa: CASGDYNNEQFF

d_call: -
clone_size: -
j_call: TRBJ1-1
v_call: TRBV5-5
cdr3_nt: TGTGCCAGCAGCCCGCAGGGGTTTGGCACTGAAGCTTTCTTT
cdr3_aa: CASSPQGFGTEAFF

d_call: TRBD2
clone_size: -
j_call: TRBJ2-7
v_call: TRBV5-6
cdr3_nt: TGTGCCAGCAGCTTGGTCGTAGTGTCTAGCGGAGACTACGAGCAGTACTTC
cdr3_aa: CASSLVVVSSGDYEQYF

d_call: TRBD2
clone_size: -
j_call: TRBJ2-1
v_call: TRBV7-9
cdr3_nt: TGTGCCAGCGGGATAGCGGGAGCAGGTGAGCAGTTCTTC
cdr3_aa: CASGIAGAGEQFF

d_call: TRBD2
clone_size: -
j_call: TRBJ2-7
v_call: TRBV5-1
cdr3_nt: TGCGCCAGCAGCTTGGGACTAGCGGGGAGATTGCAGTACTTC
cdr3_aa: CASSLGLAGRLQYF

d_call: TRBD1
clone_size: -
j_call: TRBJ1-1
v_call: TRBV5-1
cdr3_nt: TGCGCCAGCAGCCGTCTCACTACAGGGGGCCGGGCTGAAGCTTTCTTT
cdr3_aa: CASSRLTTGGRAEAFF

d_call: -
clone_size: few
j_call: TRBJ2-3
v_call: TRBV19
cdr3_nt: TGTGCCAGTAGTAGGCAGGGACTTCCAGATACGCAGTATTTT
cdr3_aa: CASSRQGLPDTQYF

d_call: TRBD2
clone_size: -
j_call: TRBJ2-7
v_call: TRBV18
cdr3_nt: TGTGCCAGCTCACCAACTACACTAGCGGGAGTTGAGCAGTACTTC
cdr3_aa: CASSPTTLAGVEQYF

d_call: TRBD2
clone_size: -
j_call: TRBJ2-3
v_call: TRBV9
cdr3_nt: TGTGCCAGCAGCGTAACGACCAACCCCGGGACTAGCGGGCGGACAGATACGCAGTATTTT
cdr3_aa: CASSVTTNPGTSGRTDTQYF

d_call: -
clone_size: -
j_call: TRBJ1-1
v_call: TRBV2
cdr3_nt: TGTGCCAGCAGTGTCTACAGGATCGGGTTATTGAACACTGAAGCTTTCTTT
cdr3_aa: CASSVYRIGLLNTEAFF

d_call: -
clone_size: -
j_call: TRBJ2-2
v_call: TRBV18
cdr3_nt: TGTGCCAGCTCACGACAGGCCCTCTATAACACCGGGGAGCTGTTTTTT
cdr3_aa: CASSRQALYNTGELFF

d_call: -
clone_size: -
j_call: TRBJ2-3
v_call: TRBV11-3
cdr3_nt: TGTGCCAGCAGCTTAGGCAGGGTGTGGGGCACAGATACGCAGTATTTT
cdr3_aa: CASSLGRVWGTDTQYF

d_call: -
clone_size: -
j_call: TRBJ1-2
v_call: TRBV5-6
cdr3_nt: TGTGCCAGCAGCTTAGCAGGGTTCAACTATGGCTACACCTTC
cdr3_aa: CASSLAGFNYGYTF

d_call: -
clone_size: -
j_call: TRBJ2-7
v_call: TRBV5-1
cdr3_nt: TGCGCCAGCAGCCAGGGATGGGCCTACGAGCAGTACTTC
cdr3_aa: CASSQGWAYEQYF

d_call: -
clone_size: -
j_call: TRBJ1-4
v_call: TRBV3-1/TRBV3-2
cdr3_nt: TGTGCCAGCAGCCAAGATCAGGGGAGGGCTGAAAAACTGTTTTTT
cdr3_aa: CASSQDQGRAEKLFF

d_call: TRBD1
clone_size: -
j_call: TRBJ2-7
v_call: TRBV5-1
cdr3_nt: TGCGCCAGCGGATTGGGGACAGGGGTTTTTCACGAGCAGTACTTC
cdr3_aa: CASGLGTGVFHEQYF

d_call: TRBD2
clone_size: -
j_call: TRBJ2-1
v_call: TRBV9
cdr3_nt: TGTGCCAGCAGCCTACTCTTAGCGGGAGATCACAATGAGCAGTTCTTC
cdr3_aa: CASSLLLAGDHNEQFF

d_call: TRBD1
clone_size: -
j_call: TRBJ1-3
v_call: TRBV11-2
cdr3_nt: TGTGCCAGCAGCTTACCCCCGGGACAGGGGGCTGGAAACACCATATATTTT
cdr3_aa: CASSLPPGQGAGNTIYF

d_call: TRBD1
clone_size: -
j_call: TRBJ1-1
v_call: TRBV4-1
cdr3_nt: TGCGCCAGCAGCTCCCGGGACAGGGCCATGAACACTGAAGCTTTCTTT
cdr3_aa: CASSSRDRAMNTEAFF

d_call: -
clone_size: once
j_call: TRBJ1-1
v_call: TRBV27
cdr3_nt: TGTGCCAGCAGTTATCCGAGAGGGGAAGCTTTCTTT
cdr3_aa: CASSYPRGEAFF

d_call: -
clone_size: -
j_call: TRBJ2-5
v_call: TRBV7-2
cdr3_nt: TGTGCCAGCAGCTTAGGGCCCGACAGGTTCGGGACCCAGTACTTC
cdr3_aa: CASSLGPDRFGTQYF

d_call: TRBD2
clone_size: -
j_call: TRBJ2-2
v_call: TRBV9
cdr3_nt: TGTGCCAGCAGCCCTCTTGGCGGGAGGGCCAAGAAAGCCACCGGGGAGCTGTTTTTT
cdr3_aa: CASSPLGGRAKKATGELFF

d_call: -
clone_size: -
j_call: TRBJ2-1
v_call: TRBV10-1
cdr3_nt: TGCGCCAGCAGTGAGAACAGGATTAGAAATGAGCAGTTCTTC
cdr3_aa: CASSENRIRNEQFF

d_call: -
clone_size: -
j_call: TRBJ1-1
v_call: TRBV28
cdr3_nt: TGTGCCAGCAGTCGCAAGCGGGGGAACACTGAAGCTTTCTTT
cdr3_aa: CASSRKRGNTEAFF

d_call: -
clone_size: -
j_call: TRBJ2-7
v_call: TRBV24-1
cdr3_nt: TGTGCCACCAGTGATCACAGCATCGACGAGCAGTACTTC
cdr3_aa: CATSDHSIDEQYF

d_call: -
clone_size: few
j_call: TRBJ2-5
v_call: TRBV28
cdr3_nt: TGTGCCAGCAGTTCCGGGAAATTAGTTGGGGAGACCCAGTACTTC
cdr3_aa: CASSSGKLVGETQYF

d_call: -
clone_size: -
j_call: TRBJ2-3
v_call: TRBV5-1
cdr3_nt: TGCGCCAGCAGTTCAGGGACTAGCACAGATACGCAGTATTTT
cdr3_aa: CASSSGTSTDTQYF

d_call: TRBD2
clone_size: -
j_call: TRBJ2-7
v_call: TRBV10-3
cdr3_nt: TGTGCCATCAGTGAGTCGGCGGGAGGGGACTACGAGCAGTACTTC
cdr3_aa: CAISESAGGDYEQYF

d_call: -
clone_size: -
j_call: TRBJ1-1
v_call: TRBV7-6
cdr3_nt: TGTGCCAGCAGCTTAGCGCGGGTGGACAGCGTAATGAACACTGAAGCTTTCTTT
cdr3_aa: CASSLARVDSVMNTEAFF

d_call: TRBD1
clone_size: once
j_call: TRBJ1-2
v_call: TRBV19
cdr3_nt: TGTGCCAGTAGTATCGGGACAGCCCGTGGCTACACCTTC
cdr3_aa: CASSIGTARGYTF

d_call: TRBD1
clone_size: -
j_call: TRBJ2-7
v_call: TRBV27
cdr3_nt: TGTGCCAGCAGTTTATCCAGGGACAGCTACGAGCAGTACTTC
cdr3_aa: CASSLSRDSYEQYF

d_call: -
clone_size: once
j_call: TRBJ1-4
v_call: TRBV6-1
cdr3_nt: TGTGCCAGCAGTGAACAGGTTAGGGAAAAACTGTTTTTT
cdr3_aa: CASSEQVREKLFF

d_call: TRBD1
clone_size: -
j_call: TRBJ1-5
v_call: TRBV19
cdr3_nt: TGTGCCAGTACGCAGTATACAGGGGCTTTTAGCAATCAGCCCCAGCATTTT
cdr3_aa: CASTQYTGAFSNQPQHF

d_call: TRBD1
clone_size: -
j_call: TRBJ1-5
v_call: TRBV19
cdr3_nt: TGTGCCAGTAGTAGGGACAGGGTCAATCAGCCCCAGCATTTT
cdr3_aa: CASSRDRVNQPQHF

d_call: -
clone_size: -
j_call: TRBJ2-1
v_call: TRBV19
cdr3_nt: TGTGCCAGTATGAGATCCTACAATGAGCAGTTCTTC
cdr3_aa: CASMRSYNEQFF

d_call: TRBD1
clone_size: -
j_call: TRBJ1-3
v_call: TRBV25-1
cdr3_nt: TGTGCCAGCAGTCTAATCGGACAGGGGGCCACCATATATTTT
cdr3_aa: CASSLIGQGATIYF

d_call: -
clone_size: -
j_call: TRBJ1-4
v_call: TRBV13
cdr3_nt: TGTGCCAGCAGCGCGCGACAGGTTAATGAAAAACTGTTTTTT
cdr3_aa: CASSARQVNEKLFF

d_call: TRBD1
clone_size: -
j_call: TRBJ1-5
v_call: TRBV27
cdr3_nt: TGTGCCAGCAGTTTCACAGGGGCTCTAAGCAATCAGCCCCAGCATTTT
cdr3_aa: CASSFTGALSNQPQHF

d_call: TRBD2
clone_size: -
j_call: TRBJ2-7
v_call: TRBV7-3
cdr3_nt: TGTGCCAGCAGCTTGGGAGCGGGAGGGCCCTACGAGCAGTACTTC
cdr3_aa: CASSLGAGGPYEQYF

d_call: TRBD1
clone_size: -
j_call: TRBJ2-1
v_call: TRBV19
cdr3_nt: TGTGCCAGTAGTAGACAACGCACCGGGACAGGGTCCTACAATGAGCAGTTCTTC
cdr3_aa: CASSRQRTGTGSYNEQFF

d_call: -
clone_size: -
j_call: TRBJ2-5
v_call: TRBV9
cdr3_nt: TGTGCCAGCAGCGTGGACCCCCGGGGGAAACAAGAGACCCAGTACTTC
cdr3_aa: CASSVDPRGKQETQYF

d_call: TRBD2
clone_size: few
j_call: TRBJ2-1
v_call: TRBV5-6
cdr3_nt: TGTGCCAGCAGCTTGCCTAGCGGAGTCTACAATGAGCAGTTCTTC
cdr3_aa: CASSLPSGVYNEQFF

d_call: TRBD1
clone_size: -
j_call: TRBJ2-2
v_call: TRBV27
cdr3_nt: TGTGCCAGCAGTTTAAACAGGGGGCGGGGGGAGCTGTTTTTT
cdr3_aa: CASSLNRGRGELFF

d_call: -
clone_size: -
j_call: TRBJ2-2
v_call: TRBV19
cdr3_nt: TGTGCCAGTAGGGTGACAGGATCGAACACCGGGGAGCTGTTTTTT
cdr3_aa: CASRVTGSNTGELFF

d_call: TRBD2
clone_size: -
j_call: TRBJ2-1
v_call: TRBV6-4
cdr3_nt: TGTGCCAGTCAGGCTACTAGCGGGGCTCAGAATGAGCAGTTCTTC
cdr3_aa: CASQATSGAQNEQFF

d_call: -
clone_size: -
j_call: TRBJ2-5
v_call: TRBV28
cdr3_nt: TGTGCCAGCAGCCGTGCCTACTCGTACCAAGAGACCCAGTACTTC
cdr3_aa: CASSRAYSYQETQYF

d_call: -
clone_size: -
j_call: TRBJ2-7
v_call: TRBV6-5
cdr3_nt: TGTGCCAGCAGTTACTCCTTAGCGGCCCACTCCTACGAGCAGTACTTC
cdr3_aa: CASSYSLAAHSYEQYF

d_call: TRBD2
clone_size: -
j_call: TRBJ2-1
v_call: TRBV11-3
cdr3_nt: TGTGCCAGCAGCTTAGACGGGAGGTCGAGAGAGCAGTTCTTC
cdr3_aa: CASSLDGRSREQFF

d_call: TRBD1
clone_size: -
j_call: TRBJ1-6
v_call: TRBV18
cdr3_nt: TGTGCCAGCTCACCACTCCCAGGGGGCGGTTTGTCACCCCTCCACTTT
cdr3_aa: CASSPLPGGGLSPLHF

d_call: TRBD1
clone_size: -
j_call: TRBJ1-1
v_call: TRBV19
cdr3_nt: TGTGCCAGTAGTATAGGAGACAGGGGGAACACTGAAGCTTTCTTT
cdr3_aa: CASSIGDRGNTEAFF

d_call: TRBD2
clone_size: -
j_call: TRBJ2-6
v_call: TRBV3-1/TRBV3-2
cdr3_nt: TGTGCCAGCTCCCGACTGACTAGCGGGGAGACTGGGGCCAACGTCCTGACTTTC
cdr3_aa: CASSRLTSGETGANVLTF

d_call: TRBD1
clone_size: once
j_call: TRBJ2-7
v_call: TRBV19
cdr3_nt: TGTGCCAGTAGTCTTTCCGGGACAGGTCCCTACGAGCAGTACTTC
cdr3_aa: CASSLSGTGPYEQYF